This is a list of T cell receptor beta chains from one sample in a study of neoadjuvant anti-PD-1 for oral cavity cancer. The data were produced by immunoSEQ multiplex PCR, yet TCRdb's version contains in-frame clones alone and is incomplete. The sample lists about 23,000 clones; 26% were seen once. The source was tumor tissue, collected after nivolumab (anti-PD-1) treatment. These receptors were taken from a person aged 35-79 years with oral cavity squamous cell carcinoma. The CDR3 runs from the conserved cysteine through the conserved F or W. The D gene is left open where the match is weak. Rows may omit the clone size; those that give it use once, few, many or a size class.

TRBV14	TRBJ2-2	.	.	CASSQWSGQSTGELFF	TGTGCCAGCAGCCAATGGTCAGGACAGAGCACCGGGGAGCTGTTTTTT
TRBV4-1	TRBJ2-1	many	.	CASSQSRREQFF	TGCGCCAGCAGCCAATCTAGAAGGGAGCAGTTCTTC
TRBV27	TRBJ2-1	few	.	CASSLFGASNYNEQFF	TGTGCCAGCAGTTTATTCGGGGCATCGAATTACAATGAGCAGTTCTTC
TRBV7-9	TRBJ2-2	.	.	CASSLVIYDRNTGELFF	TGTGCCAGCAGCTTAGTTATCTACGACAGGAACACCGGGGAGCTGTTTTTT
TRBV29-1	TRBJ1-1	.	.	CSVDQGKGAEAFF	TGCAGCGTGGATCAGGGTAAGGGCGCTGAAGCTTTCTTT
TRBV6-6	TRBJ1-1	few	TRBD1	CASIYRGDRGQEAFF	TGTGCCAGCATCTACAGGGGGGACAGGGGGCAAGAAGCTTTCTTT
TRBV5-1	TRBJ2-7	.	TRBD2	CASSLVGGRGGYEQYF	TGCGCCAGCAGCTTGGTTGGCGGGAGAGGAGGCTACGAGCAGTACTTC
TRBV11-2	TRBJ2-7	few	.	CASSPGEAYEQYF	TGTGCCAGCAGCCCCGGGGAGGCCTACGAGCAGTACTTC
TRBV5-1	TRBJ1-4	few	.	CASHLGGEGGNEKLFF	TGCGCCAGCCACCTGGGAGGAGAAGGGGGAAATGAAAAACTGTTTTTT
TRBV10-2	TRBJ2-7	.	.	CASSLTGPGEQYF	TGCGCCAGCAGTTTAACGGGCCCAGGAGAGCAGTACTTC
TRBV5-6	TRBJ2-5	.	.	CASSLFQAETQYF	TGTGCCAGCAGCTTATTCCAAGCGGAGACCCAGTACTTC
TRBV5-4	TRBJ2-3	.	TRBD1	CASSSDRGDTQYF	TGTGCCAGCAGCTCCGACAGGGGAGATACGCAGTATTTT
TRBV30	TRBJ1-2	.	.	CAWSVPRVTRRGYTF	TGTGCCTGGAGTGTACCACGGGTGACCCGACGGGGCTACACCTTC
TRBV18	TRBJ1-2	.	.	CASSPVGGAYGYTF	TGTGCCAGCTCACCCGTCGGGGGGGCCTATGGCTACACCTTC
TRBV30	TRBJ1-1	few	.	CAWSVPRGRNTEAFF	TGTGCCTGGAGTGTCCCCAGGGGACGGAACACTGAAGCTTTCTTT
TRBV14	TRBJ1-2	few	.	CASSQALLYGYTF	TGTGCCAGCAGCCAAGCCCTGCTCTATGGCTACACCTTC